This is a list of T cell receptor beta chains from one sample in a study of T cell repertoires in cytomegalovirus infection. TCRdb fed the reads into MiXCR, producing one record per CDR3 protein. Among fewer than 1,000,000 distinct CDR3 sequences listed, approximately 31% were seen once. No antigen has been identified for these receptors. This material consisted of cultured CD8+ T cells from PBMCs, taken from culture after CMV antigen stimulation. Receptor source: a human donor in good health (CMV status not recorded). Some clones in this sample may be carry-over from other donors' samples. The CDR3 runs from the conserved cysteine through the conserved F or W. The order of the fields is J gene, clone size, V gene, D gene, CDR3 DNA, CDR3 protein. A D gene is named only where the DNA matches it firmly. A clone size is listed for some rows: how often the clone was seen (once, few, many), or a class if it is expanded.

j_gene: TRBJ1-5; abundance: many; v_gene: TRBV7-9; d_gene: NA; CDR3nt: TGTGCCAGCAGCCCCGGGAGGGCGCTAGGTCAGCCCCAGCATTTT; CDR3aa: CASSPGRALGQPQHF
j_gene: TRBJ2-1; abundance: many; v_gene: TRBV19; d_gene: TRBD1; CDR3nt: TGTGCCAGTAGCAGTCCCGGGACAGGCTACAATGAGCAGTTCTTC; CDR3aa: CASSSPGTGYNEQFF
j_gene: TRBJ2-1; abundance: many; v_gene: TRBV7-2; d_gene: NA; CDR3nt: TGTGCCAGCAGCTTCAGACACGTTACTTACAATGAGCAGTTCTTC; CDR3aa: CASSFRHVTYNEQFF
j_gene: TRBJ2-2; abundance: many; v_gene: TRBV7-6; d_gene: TRBD1; CDR3nt: TGTGCCAGCAGCCAGCGAACAGGGGAGAACACCGGGGAGCTGTTTTTT; CDR3aa: CASSQRTGENTGELFF
j_gene: TRBJ1-1; abundance: NA; v_gene: TRBV4-1; d_gene: NA; CDR3nt: TGCGCCAGCAGCCAAGTGGCGGCGGGAACTGAAGCTTTCTTT; CDR3aa: CASSQVAAGTEAFF
j_gene: TRBJ2-7; abundance: NA; v_gene: TRBV27; d_gene: NA; CDR3nt: TGTGCCAGCAGTTCCCGGGTAACAGTATCCGCCTACGAGCAGTACTTC; CDR3aa: CASSSRVTVSAYEQYF
j_gene: TRBJ2-1; abundance: NA; v_gene: TRBV19; d_gene: TRBD2; CDR3nt: TGTGCCAGTTCCGATGGTAGCGGGGTTTACAATGAGCAGTTCTTC; CDR3aa: CASSDGSGVYNEQFF
j_gene: TRBJ2-3; abundance: NA; v_gene: TRBV19; d_gene: NA; CDR3nt: TGTGCCAGTAGTATCGCCGGGACTAGCACAGATACGCAGTATTTT; CDR3aa: CASSIAGTSTDTQYF
j_gene: TRBJ2-2; abundance: NA; v_gene: TRBV9; d_gene: TRBD1; CDR3nt: TGTGCCAGCAGCACGAGGTTGGGACAGGGGAGGATTATCACCGGGGAGCTGTTTTTT; CDR3aa: CASSTRLGQGRIITGELFF
j_gene: TRBJ2-1; abundance: NA; v_gene: TRBV29-1; d_gene: NA; CDR3nt: TGCAGCGTTGCGGATTCCGGGGCCAGCTCCTACAATGAGCAGTTCTTC; CDR3aa: CSVADSGASSYNEQFF
j_gene: TRBJ2-1; abundance: many; v_gene: TRBV6-4; d_gene: NA; CDR3nt: TGTGCCAGCAGCTTTAGGGGGATCTACAATGAGCAGTTCTTC; CDR3aa: CASSFRGIYNEQFF
j_gene: TRBJ1-2; abundance: NA; v_gene: TRBV6-2/TRBV6-3; d_gene: TRBD1; CDR3nt: TGTGCCAGCAGTTACCGGGACAGGAAAAGGCGCTACACCTTC; CDR3aa: CASSYRDRKRRYTF
j_gene: TRBJ2-7; abundance: many; v_gene: TRBV7-2; d_gene: NA; CDR3nt: TGTGCCACGGCCAGGGAAACCTACGAGCAGTACTTC; CDR3aa: CATARETYEQYF
j_gene: TRBJ2-1; abundance: NA; v_gene: TRBV19; d_gene: NA; CDR3nt: TGTGCCAGTGGGGAACTAGGAACCTACAATGAGCAGTTCTTC; CDR3aa: CASGELGTYNEQFF
j_gene: TRBJ1-5; abundance: NA; v_gene: TRBV20-1; d_gene: TRBD1; CDR3nt: TGCAGTGCCCCCCACAGGGGGTCTGATCAGCCCCAGCATTTT; CDR3aa: CSAPHRGSDQPQHF
j_gene: TRBJ2-7; abundance: NA; v_gene: TRBV6-2/TRBV6-3; d_gene: TRBD1; CDR3nt: TGTGCCAGCAGTTACCTGGACAGGGGCTACGAGCAGTACTTC; CDR3aa: CASSYLDRGYEQYF
j_gene: TRBJ1-3; abundance: NA; v_gene: TRBV10-3; d_gene: NA; CDR3nt: TGTGCCATCAGTGAGAGGGACACCTCTGGAAACACCATATATTTT; CDR3aa: CAISERDTSGNTIYF
j_gene: TRBJ2-2; abundance: NA; v_gene: TRBV2; d_gene: NA; CDR3nt: TGTGCCAGCAGTCAACCCCGGGACCGCCTCACCGGGGAGCTGTTTTTT; CDR3aa: CASSQPRDRLTGELFF
j_gene: TRBJ2-1; abundance: few; v_gene: TRBV11-3; d_gene: NA; CDR3nt: TGTGCCAGCAGCCATGACGGGGTTCCGTACAATGAGCAGTTCTTC; CDR3aa: CASSHDGVPYNEQFF
j_gene: TRBJ2-2; abundance: NA; v_gene: TRBV7-9; d_gene: TRBD2; CDR3nt: TGTGCCAGCAGCCGACTAGCTACGGAGCTGTTTTTT; CDR3aa: CASSRLATELFF
j_gene: TRBJ2-6; abundance: NA; v_gene: TRBV6-2/TRBV6-3; d_gene: TRBD1; CDR3nt: TGTGCCAGCAGTTACTCCCGCGGACAGGGGGAGGCTGGGGCCAACGTCCTGACTTTC; CDR3aa: CASSYSRGQGEAGANVLTF
j_gene: TRBJ2-1; abundance: few; v_gene: TRBV11-3; d_gene: TRBD2; CDR3nt: TGTGCCAGCAGCTTCAGCGGGGGGGCCTTGAATGAGCAGTTCTTC; CDR3aa: CASSFSGGALNEQFF
j_gene: TRBJ1-2; abundance: few; v_gene: TRBV29-1; d_gene: TRBD1; CDR3nt: TGCAGCGTTGAGGCAGGGGGCTATGGCTACACCTTC; CDR3aa: CSVEAGGYGYTF
j_gene: TRBJ2-1; abundance: NA; v_gene: TRBV4-1; d_gene: NA; CDR3nt: TGCGCCAGCAGCCAAGATACAAACGGGAATGAGCAGTTCTTC; CDR3aa: CASSQDTNGNEQFF
j_gene: TRBJ2-5; abundance: NA; v_gene: TRBV7-7; d_gene: TRBD2; CDR3nt: TGTGCTAGCAGCTTAGCGGGGCATGAGACCAAGTACTTC; CDR3aa: CASSLAGHETKYF
j_gene: TRBJ2-1; abundance: many; v_gene: TRBV7-2; d_gene: TRBD2; CDR3nt: TGTGCCAGCAGCTTAGCAGGTAGCGGGGTATACAATGAGCAGTTCTTC; CDR3aa: CASSLAGSGVYNEQFF
j_gene: TRBJ1-1; abundance: NA; v_gene: TRBV19; d_gene: NA; CDR3nt: TGTGCCAGTAACGAAAGGGGGGATTTGGCTTTCTTT; CDR3aa: CASNERGDLAFF
j_gene: TRBJ1-1; abundance: NA; v_gene: TRBV6-2/TRBV6-3; d_gene: NA; CDR3nt: TGTGCCAGCAGTTATGATCTAGACGGGGACACTGAAGCTTTCTTT; CDR3aa: CASSYDLDGDTEAFF
j_gene: TRBJ1-5; abundance: few; v_gene: TRBV6-1; d_gene: NA; CDR3nt: TGTGCCAGCCACCAGACAGCCACCAGCAATCAGCCCCAGCATTTT; CDR3aa: CASHQTATSNQPQHF
j_gene: TRBJ1-4; abundance: few; v_gene: TRBV19; d_gene: NA; CDR3nt: TGTGCCAGTAGTATCGATCCGGCGGCCGGCCATGAAAAACTGTTTTTT; CDR3aa: CASSIDPAAGHEKLFF
j_gene: TRBJ1-1; abundance: few; v_gene: TRBV9; d_gene: NA; CDR3nt: TGTGCCAGCAGCGTAGCTACCGGGTTGCATGAAGCTTTCTTT; CDR3aa: CASSVATGLHEAFF
j_gene: TRBJ2-6; abundance: NA; v_gene: TRBV27; d_gene: NA; CDR3nt: TGTGCCAGCAGTGTGCAATCTGGGGCCAACGTCCTGACTTTC; CDR3aa: CASSVQSGANVLTF
j_gene: TRBJ2-2; abundance: NA; v_gene: TRBV28; d_gene: NA; CDR3nt: TGTGCCAGCAGTTTGTTACCGAGGCCTACTAACACCGGGGAGCTGTTTTTT; CDR3aa: CASSLLPRPTNTGELFF
j_gene: TRBJ2-1; abundance: NA; v_gene: TRBV3-1; d_gene: NA; CDR3nt: TGTGCCAGCAGCCAAGATAGGGGACCAGGCGCCTACAATGAGCAGTTCTTC; CDR3aa: CASSQDRGPGAYNEQFF
j_gene: TRBJ1-2; abundance: few; v_gene: TRBV12-3/TRBV12-4; d_gene: NA; CDR3nt: TGTGCCAGCAGTTTGGACATTGGCGAGGTCTATGGCTACACCTTC; CDR3aa: CASSLDIGEVYGYTF
j_gene: TRBJ1-4; abundance: few; v_gene: TRBV4-3; d_gene: NA; CDR3nt: TGCGCCAGCAGCCAAGATGGGCCAGAGGAAAAACTGTTTTTT; CDR3aa: CASSQDGPEEKLFF
j_gene: TRBJ1-2; abundance: many; v_gene: TRBV19; d_gene: NA; CDR3nt: TGTGCCAGTACCCTCGGGACGCCATCCTATGGCTACACCTTC; CDR3aa: CASTLGTPSYGYTF
j_gene: TRBJ2-6; abundance: few; v_gene: TRBV10-3; d_gene: NA; CDR3nt: TGTGCCATCAGTGACCCGGGACGCTCTGGGGCCAACGTCCTGACTTTC; CDR3aa: CAISDPGRSGANVLTF
j_gene: TRBJ2-1; abundance: NA; v_gene: TRBV7-9; d_gene: NA; CDR3nt: TGTGCCAGCAGCTTAGAATACGGGAATGAGCAGTTCTTC; CDR3aa: CASSLEYGNEQFF
j_gene: TRBJ2-3; abundance: NA; v_gene: TRBV27; d_gene: TRBD1; CDR3nt: TGTGCCAGCAGTTTAATTGGGACAGTGACAGATACGCAGTATTTT; CDR3aa: CASSLIGTVTDTQYF
j_gene: TRBJ1-1; abundance: NA; v_gene: TRBV19; d_gene: NA; CDR3nt: TGTGCCAGTAGTATATACGGGAACACTGAAGCTTTCTTT; CDR3aa: CASSIYGNTEAFF
j_gene: TRBJ1-1; abundance: NA; v_gene: TRBV6-1; d_gene: TRBD1; CDR3nt: TGTGCCAGCAGTGATATCTCGGACAGGCTCTCCACTGAAGCTTTCTTT; CDR3aa: CASSDISDRLSTEAFF
j_gene: TRBJ1-4; abundance: few; v_gene: TRBV27; d_gene: NA; CDR3nt: TGTGCCAGCAGGGCAGACTTATCAACTAATGAAAAACTGTTTTTT; CDR3aa: CASRADLSTNEKLFF
j_gene: TRBJ1-1; abundance: few; v_gene: TRBV27; d_gene: NA; CDR3nt: TGTGCCAGCATCCCCACTCCGGGCGGGGCGAACACTGAAGCTTTCTTT; CDR3aa: CASIPTPGGANTEAFF
j_gene: TRBJ1-5; abundance: few; v_gene: TRBV6-1; d_gene: TRBD1; CDR3nt: TGTGCCAGCAGACAAACCAGACAGGGGGATAATCAGCCCCAGCATTTT; CDR3aa: CASRQTRQGDNQPQHF
j_gene: TRBJ2-1; abundance: few; v_gene: TRBV20-1; d_gene: TRBD2; CDR3nt: TGCAGTGCTTTCCCAAGCGGGGGGTTCTACAATGAGCAGTTCTTC; CDR3aa: CSAFPSGGFYNEQFF